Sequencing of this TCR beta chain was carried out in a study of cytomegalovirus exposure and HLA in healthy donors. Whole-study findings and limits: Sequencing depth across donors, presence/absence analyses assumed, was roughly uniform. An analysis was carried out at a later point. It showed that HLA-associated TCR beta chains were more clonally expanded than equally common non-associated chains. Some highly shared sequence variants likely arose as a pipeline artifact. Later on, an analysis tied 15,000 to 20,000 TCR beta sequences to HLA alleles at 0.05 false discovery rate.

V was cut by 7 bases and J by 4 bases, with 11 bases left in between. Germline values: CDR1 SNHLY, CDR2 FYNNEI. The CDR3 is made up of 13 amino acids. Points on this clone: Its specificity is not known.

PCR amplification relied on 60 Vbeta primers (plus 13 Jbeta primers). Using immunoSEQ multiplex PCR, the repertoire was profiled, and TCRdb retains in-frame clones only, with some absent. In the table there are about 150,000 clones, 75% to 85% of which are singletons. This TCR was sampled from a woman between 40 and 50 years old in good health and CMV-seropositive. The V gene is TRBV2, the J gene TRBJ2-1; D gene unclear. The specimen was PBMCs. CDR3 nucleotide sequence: TGTGCCAGCACTTTCCGGTCTTACAATGAGCAGTTCTTC. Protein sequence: CASTFRSYNEQFF.